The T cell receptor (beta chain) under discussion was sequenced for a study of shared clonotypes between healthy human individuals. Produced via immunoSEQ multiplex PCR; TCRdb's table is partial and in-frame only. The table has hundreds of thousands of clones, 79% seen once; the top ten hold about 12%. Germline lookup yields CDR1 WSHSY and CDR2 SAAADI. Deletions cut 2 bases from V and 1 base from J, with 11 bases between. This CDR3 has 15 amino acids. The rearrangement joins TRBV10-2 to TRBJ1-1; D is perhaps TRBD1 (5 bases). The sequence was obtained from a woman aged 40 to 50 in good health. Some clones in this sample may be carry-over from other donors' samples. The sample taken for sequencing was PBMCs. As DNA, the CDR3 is TGCGCCAGCAGTGAGATCGGCAGGGCGAACACTGAAGCTTTCTTT. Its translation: CASSEIGRANTEAFF.